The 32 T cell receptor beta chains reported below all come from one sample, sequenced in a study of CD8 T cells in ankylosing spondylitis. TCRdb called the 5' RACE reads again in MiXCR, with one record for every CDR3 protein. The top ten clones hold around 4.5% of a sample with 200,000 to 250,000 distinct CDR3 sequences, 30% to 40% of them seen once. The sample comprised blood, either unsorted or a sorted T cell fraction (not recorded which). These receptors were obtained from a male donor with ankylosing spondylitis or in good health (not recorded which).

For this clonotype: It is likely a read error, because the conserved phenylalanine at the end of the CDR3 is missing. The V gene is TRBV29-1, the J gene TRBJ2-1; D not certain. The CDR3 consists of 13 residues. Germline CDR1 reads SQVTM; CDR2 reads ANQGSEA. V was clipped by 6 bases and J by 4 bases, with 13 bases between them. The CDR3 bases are TGCAGCGTCTACCGATCCCCGTACAATGAGCAGTTCCTC. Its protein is CSVYRSPYNEQFL.

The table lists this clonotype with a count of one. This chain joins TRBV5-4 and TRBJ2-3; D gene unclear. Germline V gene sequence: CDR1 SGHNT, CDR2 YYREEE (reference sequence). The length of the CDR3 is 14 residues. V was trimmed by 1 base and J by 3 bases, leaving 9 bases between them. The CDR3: CASSLNVGTDTQYF. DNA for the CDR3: TGTGCCAGCAGCTTGAACGTGGGGACAGATACGCAGTATTTT. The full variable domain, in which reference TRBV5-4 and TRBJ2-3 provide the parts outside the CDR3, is ETGVTQSPTHLIKTRGQQVTLRCSSQSGHNTVSWYQQALGQGPQFIFQYYREEENGRGNFPPRFSGLQFPNYSSELNVNALELDDSALYLCASSLNVGTDTQYFGPGTRLTVL.

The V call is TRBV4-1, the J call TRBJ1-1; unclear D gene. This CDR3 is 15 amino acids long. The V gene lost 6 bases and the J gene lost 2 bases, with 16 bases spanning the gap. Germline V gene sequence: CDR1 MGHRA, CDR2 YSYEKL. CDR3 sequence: CASRGGSGINTEAFF. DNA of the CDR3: TGCGCCAGCAGGGGCGGGAGTGGGATAAACACTGAAGCTTTCTTT.

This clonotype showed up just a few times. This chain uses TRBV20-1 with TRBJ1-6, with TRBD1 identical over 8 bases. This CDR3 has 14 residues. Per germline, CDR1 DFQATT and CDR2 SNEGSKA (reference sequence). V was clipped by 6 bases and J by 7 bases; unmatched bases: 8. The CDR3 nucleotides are TGCAGTGCCGTACAGGGGGTTGGGAATTCACCCCTCCACTTT. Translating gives CSAVQGVGNSPLHF.

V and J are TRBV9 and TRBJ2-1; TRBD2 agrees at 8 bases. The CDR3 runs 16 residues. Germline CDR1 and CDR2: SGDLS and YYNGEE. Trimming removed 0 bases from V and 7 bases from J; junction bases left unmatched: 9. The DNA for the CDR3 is TGTGCCAGCAGCGTAGTGGAAGGTAGCGGGGTGAATGAGCAGTTCTTC. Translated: CASSVVEGSGVNEQFF.

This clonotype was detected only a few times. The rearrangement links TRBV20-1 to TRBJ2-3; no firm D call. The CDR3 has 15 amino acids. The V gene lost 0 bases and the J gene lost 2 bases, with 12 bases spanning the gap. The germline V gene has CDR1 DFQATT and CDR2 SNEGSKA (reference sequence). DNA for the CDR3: TGCAGTGCTAGAGATATTTGGGAATACACAGATACGCAGTATTTT. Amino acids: CSARDIWEYTDTQYF.

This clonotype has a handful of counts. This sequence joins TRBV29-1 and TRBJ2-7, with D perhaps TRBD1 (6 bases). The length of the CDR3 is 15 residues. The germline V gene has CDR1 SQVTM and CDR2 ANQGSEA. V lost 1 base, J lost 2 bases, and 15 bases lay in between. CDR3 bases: TGCAGCGTTGAAGGGGAACAGGGAGTACCCTACGAGCAGTACTTC. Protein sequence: CSVEGEQGVPYEQYF.

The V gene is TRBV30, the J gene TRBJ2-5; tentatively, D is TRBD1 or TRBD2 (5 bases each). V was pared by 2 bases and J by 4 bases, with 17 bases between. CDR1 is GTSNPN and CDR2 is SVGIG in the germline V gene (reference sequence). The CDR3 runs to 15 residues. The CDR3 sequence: CAWSSGTQGRETQYF. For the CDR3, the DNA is TGTGCCTGGAGTTCCGGGACGCAGGGACGAGAGACCCAGTACTTC.

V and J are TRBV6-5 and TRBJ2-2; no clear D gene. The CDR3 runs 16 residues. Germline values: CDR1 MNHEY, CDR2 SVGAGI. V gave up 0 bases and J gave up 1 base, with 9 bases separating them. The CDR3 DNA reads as TGTGCCAGCAGTTACTCGGTTCCCGAGAACACCGGGGAGCTGTTTTTT. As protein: CASSYSVPENTGELFF.

The CDR3 sequence is CASRPEGVGTDTQYF. The CDR3 coding sequence is TGTGCCAGCAGACCAGAAGGGGTCGGCACAGATACGCAGTATTTT. V usage is TRBV12-3 or TRBV12-4 and J usage is TRBJ2-3, with D maybe TRBD1 (5 bases). The CDR3 has 15 amino acids. V was pared by 6 bases and J by 1 base, with 14 bases between.

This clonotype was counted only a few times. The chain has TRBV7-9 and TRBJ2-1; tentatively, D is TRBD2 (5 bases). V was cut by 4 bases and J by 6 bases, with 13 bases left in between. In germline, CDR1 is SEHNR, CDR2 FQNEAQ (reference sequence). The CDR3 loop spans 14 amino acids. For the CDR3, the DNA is TGTGCCAGCAGCTCCGGGGAGAGGATCAATGAGCAGTTCTTC. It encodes CASSSGERINEQFF.

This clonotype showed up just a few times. The CDR3 bases are TGTGCCACCAGTGACCTCCTAACGGGTAATGAGCAGTTCTTC. Amino acid sequence: CATSDLLTGNEQFF. The chain uses TRBV24-1 and TRBJ2-1; D remains ambiguous. Germline CDR1 reads KGHDR; CDR2 reads SFDVKD. The CDR3 runs 14 residues. Deletions cut 4 bases from V and 7 bases from J, with 13 bases between.

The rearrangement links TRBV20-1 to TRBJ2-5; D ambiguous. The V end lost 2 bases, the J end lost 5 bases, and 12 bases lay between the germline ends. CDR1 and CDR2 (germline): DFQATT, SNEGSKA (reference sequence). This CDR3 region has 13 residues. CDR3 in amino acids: CSARQPPRETQYF. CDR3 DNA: TGCAGTGCTAGACAGCCCCCAAGGGAGACCCAGTACTTC.

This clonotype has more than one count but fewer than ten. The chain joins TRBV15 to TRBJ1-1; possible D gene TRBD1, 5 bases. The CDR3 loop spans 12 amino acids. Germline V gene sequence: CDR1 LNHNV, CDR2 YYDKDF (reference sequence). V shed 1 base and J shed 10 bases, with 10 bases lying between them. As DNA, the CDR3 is TGTGCCACCAGCAGAGCCAGGGAGGGAGCTTTCTTT. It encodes CATSRAREGAFF.

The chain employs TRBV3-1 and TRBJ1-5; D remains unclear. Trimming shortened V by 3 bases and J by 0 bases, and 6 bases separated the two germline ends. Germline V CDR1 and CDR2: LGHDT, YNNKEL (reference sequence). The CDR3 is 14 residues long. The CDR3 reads CASSHGISNQPQHF. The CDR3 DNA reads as TGTGCCAGCAGCCACGGGATTAGCAATCAGCCCCAGCATTTT.

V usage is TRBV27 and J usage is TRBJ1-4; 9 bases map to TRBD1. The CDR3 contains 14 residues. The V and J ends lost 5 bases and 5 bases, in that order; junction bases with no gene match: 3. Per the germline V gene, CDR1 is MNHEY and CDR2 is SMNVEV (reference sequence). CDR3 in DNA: TGTGCCAGCAGTCTGGACAGGGGCAATGAAAAACTGTTTTTT. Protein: CASSLDRGNEKLFF.

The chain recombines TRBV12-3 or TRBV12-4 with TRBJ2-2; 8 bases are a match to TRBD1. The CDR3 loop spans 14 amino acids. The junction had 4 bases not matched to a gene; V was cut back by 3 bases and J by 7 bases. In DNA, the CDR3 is TGTGCCAGCAGTTTCATCGACAGGGGCGGGGAGCTGTTTTTT. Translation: CASSFIDRGGELFF.

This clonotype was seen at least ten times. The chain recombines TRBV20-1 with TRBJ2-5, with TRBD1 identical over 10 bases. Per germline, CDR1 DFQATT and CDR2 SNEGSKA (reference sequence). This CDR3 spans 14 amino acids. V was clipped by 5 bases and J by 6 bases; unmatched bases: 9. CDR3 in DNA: TGCAGTGCTTTCCCGACAGGGGGCGAGAAGACCCAGTACTTC. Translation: CSAFPTGGEKTQYF.

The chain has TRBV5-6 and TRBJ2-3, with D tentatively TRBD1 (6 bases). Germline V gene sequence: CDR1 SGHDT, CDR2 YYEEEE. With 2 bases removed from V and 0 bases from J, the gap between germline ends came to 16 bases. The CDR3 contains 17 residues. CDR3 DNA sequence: TGTGCCAGCAGCTTAGGTTTGGGGACACACAGCACAGATACGCAGTATTTT. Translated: CASSLGLGTHSTDTQYF.

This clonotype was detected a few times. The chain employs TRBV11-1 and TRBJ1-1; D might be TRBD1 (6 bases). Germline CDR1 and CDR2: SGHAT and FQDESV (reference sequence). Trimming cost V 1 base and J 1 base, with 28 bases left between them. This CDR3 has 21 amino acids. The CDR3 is CASSLERTAFLLGGPNTEAFF. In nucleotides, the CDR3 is TGTGCCAGCAGCTTAGAGAGGACAGCCTTCCTACTCGGGGGACCGAACACTGAAGCTTTCTTT.

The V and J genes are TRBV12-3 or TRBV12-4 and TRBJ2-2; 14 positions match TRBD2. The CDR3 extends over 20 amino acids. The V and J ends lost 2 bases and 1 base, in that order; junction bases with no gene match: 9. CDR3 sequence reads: CASSLYMGTSGGMNTGELFF. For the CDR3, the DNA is TGTGCCAGCAGTTTATATATGGGGACTAGCGGGGGTATGAACACCGGGGAGCTGTTTTTT.

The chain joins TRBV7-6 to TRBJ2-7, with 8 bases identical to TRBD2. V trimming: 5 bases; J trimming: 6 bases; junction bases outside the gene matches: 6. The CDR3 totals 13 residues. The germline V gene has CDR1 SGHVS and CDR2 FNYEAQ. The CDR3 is CASSQGLAGEQYF. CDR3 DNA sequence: TGTGCCAGCAGCCAAGGACTAGCAGGCGAGCAGTACTTC.

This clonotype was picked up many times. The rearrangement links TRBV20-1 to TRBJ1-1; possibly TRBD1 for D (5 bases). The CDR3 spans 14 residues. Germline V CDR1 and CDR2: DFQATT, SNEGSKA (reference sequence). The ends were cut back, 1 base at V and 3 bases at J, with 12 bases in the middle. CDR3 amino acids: CSARGDSSYTEAFF. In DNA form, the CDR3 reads TGCAGTGCTAGAGGTGACAGCTCCTACACTGAAGCTTTCTTT.

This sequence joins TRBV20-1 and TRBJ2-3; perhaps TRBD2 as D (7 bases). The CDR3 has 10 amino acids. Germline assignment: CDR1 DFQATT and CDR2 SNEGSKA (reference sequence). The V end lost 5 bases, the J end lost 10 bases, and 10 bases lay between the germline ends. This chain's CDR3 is CSAGGAPQYF. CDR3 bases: TGCAGTGCTGGGGGGGCTCCGCAGTATTTT.

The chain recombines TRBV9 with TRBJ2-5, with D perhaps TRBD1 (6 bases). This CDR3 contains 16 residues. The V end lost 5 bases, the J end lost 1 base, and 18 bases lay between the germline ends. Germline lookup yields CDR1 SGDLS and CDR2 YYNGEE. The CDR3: CASSPEGGRTQETQYF. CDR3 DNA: TGTGCCAGCAGTCCCGAAGGGGGAAGGACCCAAGAGACCCAGTACTTC.

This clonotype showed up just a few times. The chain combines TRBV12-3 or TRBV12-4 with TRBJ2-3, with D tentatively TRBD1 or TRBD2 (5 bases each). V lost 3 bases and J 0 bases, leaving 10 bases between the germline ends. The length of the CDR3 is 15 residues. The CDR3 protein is CASSFGTASTDTQYF. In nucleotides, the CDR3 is TGTGCCAGCAGTTTTGGGACGGCTAGCACAGATACGCAGTATTTT.

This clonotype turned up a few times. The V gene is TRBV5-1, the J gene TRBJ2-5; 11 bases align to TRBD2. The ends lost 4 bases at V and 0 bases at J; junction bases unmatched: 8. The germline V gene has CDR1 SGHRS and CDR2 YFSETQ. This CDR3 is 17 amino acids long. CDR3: CASSGPELAGDQETQYF. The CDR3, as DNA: TGCGCCAGCAGCGGACCCGAACTAGCGGGGGACCAAGAGACCCAGTACTTC. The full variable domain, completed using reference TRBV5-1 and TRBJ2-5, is KAGVTQTPRYLIKTRGQQVTLSCSPISGHRSVSWYQQTPGQGLQFLFEYFSETQRNKGNFPGRFSGRQFSNSRSEMNVSTLELGDSALYLCASSGPELAGDQETQYFGPGTRLLVL.

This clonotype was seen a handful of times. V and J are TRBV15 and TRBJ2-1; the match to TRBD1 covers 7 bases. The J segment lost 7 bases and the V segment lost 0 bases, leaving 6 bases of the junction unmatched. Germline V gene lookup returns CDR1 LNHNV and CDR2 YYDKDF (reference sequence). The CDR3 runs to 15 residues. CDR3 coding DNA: TGTGCCACCAGCAGAGAACAGGGGTGGGTGAATGAGCAGTTCTTC. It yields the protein CATSREQGWVNEQFF. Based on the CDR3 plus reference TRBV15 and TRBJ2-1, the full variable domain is DAMVIQNPRYQVTQFGKPVTLSCSQTLNHNVMYWYQQKSSQAPKLLFHYYDKDFNNEADTPDNFQSRRPNTSFCFLDIRSPGLGDTAMYLCATSREQGWVNEQFFGPGTRLTVL.

This CDR3 is CASSLPWTGGGEKLFF. In nucleotides, the CDR3 is TGTGCCAGCAGCCTACCATGGACAGGGGGCGGAGAAAAACTGTTTTTT. This sequence joins TRBV7-9 and TRBJ1-4; TRBD1 matches 11 bases. Germline V gene data show CDR1 as SEHNR and CDR2 as FQNEAQ (reference sequence). This CDR3 region has 16 residues. V shed 5 bases, J shed 8 bases, and the junction held 10 bases outside the gene matches.

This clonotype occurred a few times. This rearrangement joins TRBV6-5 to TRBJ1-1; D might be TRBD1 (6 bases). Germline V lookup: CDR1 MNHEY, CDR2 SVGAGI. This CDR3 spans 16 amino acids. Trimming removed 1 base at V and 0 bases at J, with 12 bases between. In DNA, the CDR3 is TGTGCCAGCAGTTACTTGGCGGCAGGGGTGAACACTGAAGCTTTCTTT. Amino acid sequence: CASSYLAAGVNTEAFF.

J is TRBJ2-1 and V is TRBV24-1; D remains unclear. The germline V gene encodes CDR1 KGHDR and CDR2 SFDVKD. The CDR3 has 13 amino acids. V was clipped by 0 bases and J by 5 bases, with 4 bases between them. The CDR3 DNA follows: TGTGCCACCAGTGATTTGGGGCACAATGAGCAGTTCTTC. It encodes CATSDLGHNEQFF.

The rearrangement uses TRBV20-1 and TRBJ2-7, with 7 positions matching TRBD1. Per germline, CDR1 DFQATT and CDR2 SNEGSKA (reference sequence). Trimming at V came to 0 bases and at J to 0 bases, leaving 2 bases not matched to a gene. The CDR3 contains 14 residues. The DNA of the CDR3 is TGCAGTGCTAGAGACCCAGGGGGCTCCTACGAGCAGTACTTC. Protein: CSARDPGGSYEQYF.